The rows below give T cell receptor beta chains drawn from one sample of a study of patients and donors after allogeneic stem cell transplantation. TCRdb independently ran MiXCR on the RT-PCR reads; one entry per CDR3 protein. The top ten clones hold around 6% of a sample with roughly 880,000 distinct CDR3 sequences, more than 15% of them seen once. Sequenced input: blood, either unsorted or a sorted T cell fraction (not recorded which). These TCRs come from a human donor who was either an allogeneic HSCT recipient or a stem cell or donor lymphocyte infusion donor (not recorded which). It is not recorded whose cells these are; they may come from a transplant donor. CDR3s include the opening cysteine and the closing phenylalanine or tryptophan. Fields, in order: D gene, J gene, CDR3 length, clone size, V gene, CDR3 DNA, CDR3 protein. The D gene is left open where the match is weak. Not all rows give a size; the values are once, few, many and, for expanded clones, a class.

TRBD2 | TRBJ2-7 | 15 | . | TRBV7-9 | TGTGCCAGCAGCTTAGGCGGGAGTGCTTCCTACGAGCAGTACTTC | CASSLGGSASYEQYF
. | TRBJ2-3 | 14 | few | TRBV29-1 | TGCAGCTTACGGGACACCGGCGGGACAGATACGCAGTATTTT | CSLRDTGGTDTQYF
. | TRBJ2-7 | 15 | . | TRBV10-3 | TGTGCCATCAGTGAGTCCCCCAAGCTGGGTAACGAGCAGTACTTC | CAISESPKLGNEQYF
TRBD2 | TRBJ2-3 | 17 | . | TRBV7-2 | TGTGCCAGCAGTCACGGGACTAGCGGGGGGGCCCCCGATACGCAGTATTTT | CASSHGTSGGAPDTQYF
. | TRBJ2-1 | 15 | . | TRBV2 | TGTGCCAGCTGTAGTCTCCAAGCCTACAACGATGAGCAGTTCTTC | CASCSLQAYNDEQFF
. | TRBJ1-2 | 13 | many | TRBV10-3 | TGTGCCATCAGTGTTATCAGGGAGGAGGGCTACACCTTC | CAISVIREEGYTF
. | TRBJ2-1 | 15 | few | TRBV5-1 | TGCGCCAGCAGCTTGCTCCAGGGGGGTGGGAATGAGCAGTTCTTC | CASSLLQGGGNEQFF
. | TRBJ1-1 | 12 | few | TRBV20-1 | TGCAGTGCTAGTTTCCAAGGAACTGAAGCTTTCTTT | CSASFQGTEAFF
. | TRBJ1-6 | 16 | few | TRBV15 | TGTGCCACCAGCAGAGATCGAGGGGAGGGGAATTCACCCCTCCACTTT | CATSRDRGEGNSPLHF
. | TRBJ1-4 | 13 | few | TRBV27 | TGTGCCAGCAAGGGGACGGTTTATGAAAAACTGTTTTTT | CASKGTVYEKLFF
. | TRBJ1-1 | 14 | few | TRBV29-1 | TGCAGCGTTGGCACCCCCGGGGAATTGACTGAAGCTTTCTTT | CSVGTPGELTEAFF
. | TRBJ2-5 | 13 | many | TRBV4-1 | TGCGCCAGCAGCCAAGGACTGCAAGAGACCCAGTACTTC | CASSQGLQETQYF
TRBD2 | TRBJ2-1 | 16 | . | TRBV3-1 | TGTGCCAGCAGCCAGATAGCGGGACTTAGTGTAAATGAGCAGTTCTTC | CASSQIAGLSVNEQFF
TRBD1 | TRBJ1-3 | 15 | few | TRBV6-5 | TGTGCCAGCAGTTACTCTACAGGGGGAGGAAACACCATATATTTT | CASSYSTGGGNTIYF
TRBD2 | TRBJ2-1 | 16 | few | TRBV5-1 | TGCGCCAGCAGTCGGACTAGCGGGGTTTCCTACAATGAGCAGTTCTTC | CASSRTSGVSYNEQFF
. | TRBJ1-5 | 15 | few | TRBV5-1 | TGCGCCAGCAGCTTGGCTGGGGATTCAGGACAGCCCCAGCATTTT | CASSLAGDSGQPQHF
. | TRBJ2-7 | 12 | many | TRBV12-3/TRBV12-4 | TGTGCCAGCACCCTGGAAAGGGACGAGCAGTACTTC | CASTLERDEQYF
. | TRBJ2-3 | 13 | few | TRBV25-1 | TGTGCCAGCAGTGTAACAGGTCTGGATACGCAGTATTTT | CASSVTGLDTQYF
. | TRBJ2-3 | 13 | . | TRBV12-5 | TGTGCTAGTGGTTTAAGTAGCACAGATACGCAGTATTTT | CASGLSSTDTQYF
. | TRBJ2-4 | 12 | few | TRBV12-3/TRBV12-4 | TGTGCCAGCAGTTTACCCAAAAACATTCAGTACTTC | CASSLPKNIQYF
. | TRBJ1-2 | 15 | . | TRBV3-1 | TGTGCCAGCAAAGAGGGGCGAGGTTCGGGCTATGGCTACACCTTC | CASKEGRGSGYGYTF